These 20 T cell receptor beta chains were sequenced from one sample in a study of shared clonotypes between healthy human individuals. The data were produced by immunoSEQ multiplex PCR, yet TCRdb's version contains in-frame clones alone and is incomplete. The sample contains some 2.1 million clones, roughly 94% of which appear only once. Naive CD8 cells, CD45RO-negative and positively selected for CCR7, excluded terminally differentiated effector memory CD45RA+ cells. The sequenced sample was naive CD8+ T cells sorted from blood. The origin of the receptors is a man between 18 and 29 years old in good health.

The V call is TRBV6-4, the J call TRBJ2-3; D possibly corresponds to TRBD2 (5 bases). Trimming took 2 bases from V and 0 from J, leaving 9 bases between them. CDR1 is MRHNA and CDR2 is SNTAGT in the germline V gene. This CDR3 region has 15 residues. The CDR3 DNA follows: TGTGCCAGCAGTGACGTCGGGGTGAGCACAGATACGCAGTATTTT. It encodes CASSDVGVSTDTQYF.

A word on this clone: The same CDR3 is also encoded by other DNA sequences in this sample. This sequence joins TRBV27 and TRBJ2-7; 11 nucleotides line up with TRBD2. CDR3 length: 14 residues. From germline, CDR1 is MNHEY and CDR2 SMNVEV (reference sequence). V lost 6 bases to trimming and J lost 1 base; unmatched junction nucleotides: 2. CDR3 in amino acids: CASSGTSGSYEQYF. The CDR3 bases are TGTGCCAGCAGCGGGACTAGCGGTTCCTACGAGCAGTACTTC.

This chain connects TRBV19 to TRBJ1-5; possible D gene TRBD1, 6 bases. Germline-derived CDR1 and CDR2 are LNHDA and SQIVND (reference sequence). This CDR3 spans 17 amino acids. V lost 1 base to trimming and J lost 0 bases, with 13 bases between them. CDR3 amino acids: CASSIGTAPNSNQPQHF. The CDR3 DNA sequence: TGTGCCAGTAGTATAGGGACAGCCCCTAATAGCAATCAGCCCCAGCATTTT.

This chain joins TRBV5-1 and TRBJ1-1; D may be TRBD1 (5 bases). Per the germline V gene, CDR1 is SGHRS and CDR2 is YFSETQ. V lost 0 bases to trimming and J lost 6 bases, with 12 bases between them. The CDR3 spans 14 residues. CDR3 in amino acids: CASSLGEQDPEAFF. Written as DNA, the CDR3 is TGCGCCAGCAGCTTGGGTGAACAGGACCCTGAAGCTTTCTTT.

V gene TRBV13 combines with J gene TRBJ2-1; D remains ambiguous. V was trimmed by 2 bases and J by 2 bases, leaving 10 bases between them. The CDR3 is 15 residues long. Germline V lookup: CDR1 PRHDT, CDR2 FYEKMQ (reference sequence). CDR3 DNA sequence: TGTGCCAGCAGCTTATCCGCTTCCCCCTACAATGAGCAGTTCTTC. Residues: CASSLSASPYNEQFF.

The rearrangement joins TRBV5-4 to TRBJ1-1; possible D gene TRBD1, 5 bases. Germline CDR1 reads SGHNT; CDR2 reads YYREEE (reference sequence). The V and J ends lost 4 bases and 5 bases respectively, with 12 bases between them. This CDR3 is built from 13 residues. The CDR3 coding sequence is TGTGCCAGCAGCGTGCTGGCAGGGACTGAAGCTTTCTTT. Residues: CASSVLAGTEAFF. Together with reference TRBV5-4 and TRBJ1-1, the CDR3 gives the full variable domain: ETGVTQSPTHLIKTRGQQVTLRCSSQSGHNTVSWYQQALGQGPQFIFQYYREEENGRGNFPPRFSGLQFPNYSSELNVNALELDDSALYLCASSVLAGTEAFFGQGTRLTVV.

The J gene is TRBJ2-3, the V gene TRBV7-9, with TRBD2 matching 11 bases. V lost 0 bases to trimming and J lost 2 bases; unmatched junction nucleotides: 10. Germline-derived CDR1 and CDR2 are SEHNR and FQNEAQ (reference sequence). The CDR3 contains 19 residues. CDR3: CASSLAMLAGGPLTDTQYF. CDR3 in DNA: TGTGCCAGCAGCTTAGCGATGTTAGCGGGAGGGCCACTCACAGATACGCAGTATTTT. Using reference TRBV7-9 and TRBJ2-3 for the parts outside the CDR3, the full variable domain is DTGVSQNPRHKITKRGQNVTFRCDPISEHNRLYWYRQTLGQGPEFLTYFQNEAQLEKSRLLSDRFSAERPKGSFSTLEIQRTEQGDSAMYLCASSLAMLAGGPLTDTQYFGPGTRLTVL.

This sequence joins TRBV7-2 and TRBJ2-7; D not resolved. This CDR3 region has 15 residues. The germline V and J ends were trimmed by 2 bases and 4 bases, with 15 bases remaining between them. Germline CDR1 and CDR2: SGHTA and FQGNSA. The CDR3 sequence: CASSLSRFGPYEQYF. The CDR3 nucleotides are TGTGCCAGCAGCTTATCCAGATTTGGCCCGTACGAGCAGTACTTC.

Worth noting for this clone: Within the sample, other DNA sequences also encode this same CDR3. The genes are TRBV9 and TRBJ2-2; TRBD2 matches at 7 bases. The germline CDR1 and CDR2 sequences are SGDLS and YYNGEE. Germline trimming cut 0 bases from V and 5 bases from J; bases unmatched to any gene: 4. CDR3 length: 15 amino acids. This CDR3 reads CASSVAGGDTGELFF. CDR3 in DNA: TGTGCCAGCAGCGTAGCTGGGGGGGATACCGGGGAGCTGTTTTTT.

The chain carries TRBV27 and TRBJ2-3; 11 positions match TRBD2. The CDR3 loop spans 16 amino acids. Per the germline V gene, CDR1 is MNHEY and CDR2 is SMNVEV (reference sequence). J lost 2 bases, V lost 5 bases, and 6 bases had no gene match. Here the CDR3 reads CASSDTSGGNTDTQYF. The CDR3 nucleotides read TGTGCCAGCAGTGACACTAGCGGGGGAAACACAGATACGCAGTATTTT.

V gene TRBV5-4 combines with J gene TRBJ1-2, with D hard to call. The V end lost 3 bases, the J end lost 2 bases, and 8 bases lay between the germline ends. The germline V gene encodes CDR1 SGHNT and CDR2 YYREEE (reference sequence). The CDR3 is 13 amino acids. CDR3 amino acids: CASSSKINYGYTF. CDR3 sequence (DNA): TGTGCCAGCAGCTCTAAGATAAACTATGGCTACACCTTC.

This chain links TRBV25-1 with TRBJ2-1; D not certain. V was pared by 1 base and J by 0 bases, with 10 bases between. Germline loops: CDR1 MGHDK, CDR2 SYGVNS. This CDR3 spans 16 amino acids. The CDR3: CASSEFGGSSYNEQFF. CDR3 bases: TGTGCCAGCAGTGAATTCGGCGGCAGCTCCTACAATGAGCAGTTCTTC.

The chain uses TRBV11-2 and TRBJ2-5; perhaps TRBD2 as D (6 bases). Looked up from germline, CDR1 is SGHAT and CDR2 is FQNNGV. The ends were cut back, 5 bases at V and 5 bases at J, with 18 bases in the middle. CDR3 length equals 15 residues. In DNA form, the CDR3 reads TGTGCCAGCAGCCAGGGTTTTGGAGGGCTGGAGACCCAGTACTTC. This gives the protein CASSQGFGGLETQYF.

The rearrangement links TRBV27 to TRBJ2-7; 11 bases are a match to TRBD1. After removal of 5 bases from V and 6 bases from J, the junction contained 12 bases not matched to a gene. This CDR3 is 16 amino acids long. CDR1 MNHEY and CDR2 SMNVEV come from the germline V gene (reference sequence). The DNA for the CDR3 is TGTGCCAGCAGTATACTCCTGGGACAGGGGGTTGCCGAGCAGTACTTC. Translation: CASSILLGQGVAEQYF.

The gene calls are TRBV6-5 and TRBJ2-1; D is unclear. Germline loops: CDR1 MNHEY, CDR2 SVGAGI. The germline V and J ends were trimmed by 0 bases and 0 bases, with 9 bases remaining between them. The CDR3 consists of 16 residues. The CDR3 reads CASSYSSRNSYNEQFF. The CDR3 DNA is TGTGCCAGCAGTTACTCGAGCAGGAACTCCTACAATGAGCAGTTCTTC.

For this clone: In the same sample, other DNA sequences code for this CDR3. V usage is TRBV6-6 and J usage is TRBJ2-7; 8 bases agree with TRBD2. The CDR3 loop spans 14 amino acids. CDR1 and CDR2 (germline): MNHNY, SVGAGI (reference sequence). Unmatched junction bases numbered 4, after V lost 2 bases and J lost 4 bases. CDR3 loop: CASSYSGSSYEQYF. The CDR3, as DNA: TGTGCCAGCAGTTACAGCGGGAGTTCGTACGAGCAGTACTTC.

CDR3 sequence reads: CASSQEPGQGPPFEQYF. CDR3 in DNA: TGCGCCAGCAGCCAAGAACCGGGACAGGGCCCCCCCTTCGAGCAGTACTTC. V is TRBV4-3 and J is TRBJ2-7; 9 nucleotides line up with TRBD1. Germline CDR1 reads LGHNA; CDR2 reads YSLEER. V was clipped by 0 bases and J by 6 bases; unmatched bases: 12. The CDR3 extends over 17 amino acids.

V and J are TRBV5-8 and TRBJ2-5; D uncertain. Germline CDR1 and CDR2: SGHTS and YDEGEE. The CDR3 consists of 11 residues. With 2 bases removed from V and 5 bases from J, the gap between germline ends came to 4 bases. CDR3 protein: CASSFSETQYF. The CDR3 DNA sequence: TGTGCCAGCAGCTTTTCCGAGACCCAGTACTTC.

J is TRBJ2-1 and V is TRBV2, with D tentatively TRBD2 (5 bases). The CDR3 length is 11 residues. Germline CDR1 SNHLY, CDR2 FYNNEI. V lost 10 bases and J lost 7, with 11 bases in between. The chain's CDR3 is CAIQTGNEQFF. DNA of the CDR3: TGTGCCATCCAAACGGGAAATGAGCAGTTCTTC.

To note about this clone: Additional DNA sequences in this sample encode the identical CDR3. This sequence joins TRBV27 and TRBJ1-2; D unclear. Germline V gives CDR1 MNHEY, CDR2 SMNVEV (reference sequence). Trimming cost V 2 bases and J 2 bases, with 6 bases left between them. This CDR3 region has 13 residues. In nucleotides, the CDR3 is TGTGCCAGCAGTTTAGTAGGGAACTATGGCTACACCTTC. It is translated as CASSLVGNYGYTF.